These 29 T cell receptor beta chains were all obtained from the same sample, sequenced in a study of beta chain features in type 1 diabetes (dated by TCRdb to between 2017 and 2018). The antigens these receptors bind are not known. Paper-wide results and their limitations: In all four CD4+ subsets, TCRB CDR3 length was moderately but significantly shorter in type 1 diabetes patients.

The library was made by the immunoSEQ multiplex PCR assay. The High Capacity cDNA Reverse Transcription Kit was used to reverse transcribe all of the isolated RNA, meaning that expressed TCRB transcripts were what got sequenced. TCRdb obtained this table from immuneACCESS and retained in-frame rearrangements with V and J assigned. These tables miss some clones; where compared with another copy, unresolved V genes account for less than half of the shortfall, and the remainder is unexplained. Present in this sample are more than 300,000 clones, around 10% of which were seen just once. In total, the top ten clones hold 0.45% to 0.65% of the sample. The source material was central memory CD4+ T cells from blood. These receptors all stem from a man aged 30 to 39 with type 1 diabetes.

The gene calls are TRBV6-6 and TRBJ1-4; possible D gene TRBD1, 5 bases. The CDR3 runs to 14 residues. CDR1 is MNHNY, CDR2 SVGAGI, per germline (reference sequence). V dropped 8 bases and J dropped 2 bases, with 12 bases sitting between them. The CDR3, as DNA: TGTGCCAGCGGGCAAGGGGCTACTAATGAAAAACTGTTTTTT. Its protein is CASGQGATNEKLFF.

The chain uses TRBV27 and TRBJ2-7, with 7 bases matching TRBD2. V lost 5 bases, J lost 7 bases, and 20 bases stayed unmatched. Germline assignment: CDR1 MNHEY and CDR2 SMNVEV (reference sequence). This CDR3 is 17 amino acids long. CDR3 nucleotide sequence: TGTGCCAGCAGTGGAACGCGACTAGCCATCATCCCGGAAGAGCAGTACTTC. It yields the protein CASSGTRLAIIPEEQYF.

This rearrangement joins TRBV25-1 to TRBJ2-1; 9 nucleotides align to TRBD1. The germline CDR1 and CDR2 sequences are MGHDK and SYGVNS. CDR3 length: 13 amino acids. V gave up 6 bases and J gave up 7 bases; unmatched junction bases: 4. CDR3 nucleotide sequence: TGTGCCAGCAGCCTACAGGGGGCAAATGAGCAGTTCTTC. Protein product: CASSLQGANEQFF.

Comment on this clone: At one end the junction does not follow the germline gene, possibly because of a read error. V is TRBV7-8 and J is TRBJ2-7; D not resolved. Looked up from germline, CDR1 is SGHVS and CDR2 is FQNEAQ. The CDR3 has 11 residues. CDR3 DNA sequence: TGTGCCAGCAGCGCCGGGCCATCCCCCACTTTC. Amino acids: CASSAGPSPTF.

V gene TRBV4-1 combines with J gene TRBJ1-2; weak D call: TRBD1 (6 bases). CDR3 length: 16 residues. V lost 0 bases to trimming and J lost 2 bases, with 13 bases between them. Germline CDR1 is MGHRA and CDR2 is YSYEKL. The CDR3 reads CASSQETSGTNYGYTF. The CDR3 bases are TGCGCCAGCAGCCAAGAGACGTCAGGGACAAACTATGGCTACACCTTC.

This clone was seen at least ten times. This rearrangement joins TRBV7-9 to TRBJ2-7; 8 positions match TRBD2. The CDR3 runs 16 residues. V shed 1 base and J 6 bases; nucleotides not matched to a gene: 11. The germline gives CDR1 SEHNR, CDR2 FQNEAQ (reference sequence). Here the CDR3 reads CASSLVSGGPVGEQYF. The DNA for the CDR3 is TGTGCCAGCAGCTTAGTCTCGGGAGGGCCTGTCGGCGAGCAGTACTTC.

This clone was detected only a few times. This chain links TRBV27 with TRBJ2-7; D ambiguous. The CDR3 is made up of 15 amino acids. Trimming cost V 3 bases and J 1 base, with 13 bases left between them. Germline V CDR1 and CDR2: MNHEY, SMNVEV (reference sequence). This CDR3 reads CASSFKGSPSYEQYF. CDR3 in DNA: TGTGCCAGCAGTTTCAAGGGCAGCCCTTCCTACGAGCAGTACTTC.

This clone was found a few times. V is TRBV5-1 and J is TRBJ2-3, with D possibly being TRBD1 or TRBD2 (6 bases each). The CDR3 contains 16 residues. Germline assignment: CDR1 SGHRS and CDR2 YFSETQ. V was cut by 3 bases and J by 3 bases, with 17 bases left in between. CDR3 bases: TGCGCCAGCAGCTCCCAGCGGAGGGGGGCAACAGATACGCAGTATTTT. Residues: CASSSQRRGATDTQYF.

This clone appeared a few times. The V call is TRBV4-3, the J call TRBJ2-2; possible D gene TRBD2, 6 bases. The germline V gene has CDR1 LGHNA and CDR2 YSLEER. The CDR3 length is 16 residues. V was cut by 0 bases and J by 3 bases, with 11 bases left in between. The CDR3 reads CASSQDYKRDTGELFF. CDR3 sequence (DNA): TGCGCCAGCAGCCAAGATTATAAGCGGGACACCGGGGAGCTGTTTTTT.

The V call is TRBV5-4, the J call TRBJ2-2; 9 bases align to TRBD2. In germline, CDR1 is SGHNT, CDR2 YYREEE (reference sequence). CDR3 size: 16 residues. J was trimmed by 1 base and V by 2 bases; bases with no gene match: 3. The CDR3 reads CASSLGSGGNTGELFF. The CDR3 DNA is TGTGCCAGCAGCTTAGGTAGCGGGGGGAACACCGGGGAGCTGTTTTTT.

This clone appeared a few times. Other DNA sequences in the sample encode the same CDR3. V is TRBV18 and J is TRBJ1-2, with D possibly TRBD1 on 5 matching bases. Germline values: CDR1 KGHSH, CDR2 LQKENI. Deletions cut 3 bases from V and 4 bases from J, with 12 bases between. The CDR3 has 14 amino acids. The CDR3 region is CASSPTGEGYGYTF. The DNA for the CDR3 is TGTGCCAGCTCACCCACAGGTGAGGGCTATGGCTACACCTTC.

This clone was observed a few times. V and J are TRBV7-2 and TRBJ1-3; D remains unclear. The germline gives CDR1 SGHTA, CDR2 FQGNSA. The CDR3 is made up of 13 amino acids. Trimming took off 1 base at V and 7 bases at J, with 8 bases between the two ends. The CDR3 spells CASSLVPDNTIYF. The CDR3 bases are TGTGCCAGCAGCTTAGTACCAGACAACACCATATATTTT.

This sequence joins TRBV7-9 and TRBJ2-1, with D perhaps TRBD2 (5 bases). V was trimmed by 5 bases and J by 13 bases, leaving 18 bases between them. Germline V gene sequence: CDR1 SEHNR, CDR2 FQNEAQ (reference sequence). This CDR3 region has 13 residues. CDR3 coding DNA: TGTGCCAGCAGCCTCTATTCGGAGGCCAGCCAGTTCTTC. Protein: CASSLYSEASQFF. Combining the CDR3 with reference TRBV7-9 and TRBJ2-1 gives the whole variable domain DTGVSQNPRHKITKRGQNVTFRCDPISEHNRLYWYRQTLGQGPEFLTYFQNEAQLEKSRLLSDRFSAERPKGSFSTLEIQRTEQGDSAMYLCASSLYSEASQFFGPGTRLTVL.

V gene TRBV18 combines with J gene TRBJ2-5; D gene unclear. The J call is doubtful: the DNA matches TRBJ2-7 better. The germline V gene has CDR1 KGHSH and CDR2 LQKENI. The CDR3 covers 14 residues. CDR3 in DNA: TGTGCCAGCTCACCACAGTGGGGCTCCTACGAGCAGTACTTC. This sequence encodes CASSPQWGSYEQYF.

This chain links TRBV7-3 with TRBJ1-4; D possibly corresponds to TRBD1 (5 bases). Trimming shortened V by 3 bases and J by 8 bases, and 28 bases separated the two germline ends. The CDR3 is made up of 19 amino acids. Germline V lookup: CDR1 SGHTA, CDR2 FQGTGA. Here the CDR3 reads CASSLTRFAGRRLGEKLFF. Here the CDR3 DNA reads TGTGCCAGCAGCTTGACCCGGTTCGCAGGGCGGAGGTTAGGGGAAAAACTGTTTTTT.

The rearrangement links TRBV29-1 to TRBJ2-5; D might be TRBD1 (7 bases). V shed 4 bases and J shed 4 bases, with 19 bases lying between them. The germline V gene encodes CDR1 SQVTM and CDR2 ANQGSEA. The CDR3 contains 15 residues. CDR3 DNA: TGCAGCGTTGGCCGCGGTGGAGGGGGCGTAGAGACCCAGTACTTC. Protein sequence: CSVGRGGGGVETQYF.

This sequence joins TRBV7-9 and TRBJ1-1, with 8 bases identical to TRBD1. This CDR3 is 16 amino acids long. In germline, CDR1 is SEHNR, CDR2 FQNEAQ (reference sequence). The ends lost 4 bases at V and 3 bases at J; junction bases unmatched: 10. Here the CDR3 DNA reads TGTGCCAGCAGCTCCGTTTTGGACAGGGAAGACACTGAAGCTTTCTTT. It encodes CASSSVLDREDTEAFF.

This clone was detected only a few times. Other nucleotide sequences in the sample specify the same CDR3. The gene calls are TRBV7-9 and TRBJ2-2, with 7 bases aligning to TRBD2. Germline V gene data show CDR1 as SEHNR and CDR2 as FQNEAQ (reference sequence). The CDR3 sequence is 17 residues long. Trimming took 6 bases from V and 6 from J; bases not matched to a gene: 16. The CDR3 coding sequence is TGTGCCAGCAGACCACGCAGAGGCGGGAGCCTCCCCGGGGAGCTGTTTTTT. This codes for CASRPRRGGSLPGELFF. The full variable domain, its missing parts supplied by reference TRBV7-9 and TRBJ2-2, is DTGVSQNPRHKITKRGQNVTFRCDPISEHNRLYWYRQTLGQGPEFLTYFQNEAQLEKSRLLSDRFSAERPKGSFSTLEIQRTEQGDSAMYLCASRPRRGGSLPGELFFGEGSRLTVL.

In this sample, this clone turned up a few times. V gene TRBV28 combines with J gene TRBJ2-5; TRBD2 agrees at 7 bases. The CDR3 consists of 10 residues. CDR1 MDHEN and CDR2 SYDVKM come from the germline V gene. V was pared by 8 bases and J by 11 bases, with 5 bases of the junction left unmatched. As DNA, the CDR3 is TGTGCCAGCCTCCGGGAGGAGCAGTACTTC. Encoded protein: CASLREEQYF.

This clone was seen a handful of times. This chain links TRBV6-5 with TRBJ2-3; the D is unclear. Germline V gene sequence: CDR1 MNHEY, CDR2 SVGAGI. V was pared by 3 bases and J by 6 bases, with 13 bases between. The CDR3 runs 14 residues. The CDR3 here is CASSYARVADTQYF. Written as DNA, the CDR3 is TGTGCCAGCAGTTATGCAAGGGTAGCCGATACGCAGTATTTT.

This clone was counted a few times. J is TRBJ1-2 and V is TRBV18; the match to TRBD1 covers 10 bases. CDR1 KGHSH and CDR2 LQKENI come from the germline V gene. The CDR3 runs 15 residues. Unmatched junction bases numbered 6, after V lost 4 bases and J lost 4 bases. The CDR3: CASSLDRGLGYGYTF. DNA for the CDR3: TGTGCCAGCTCACTCGACAGGGGGCTTGGCTATGGCTACACCTTC. Using reference TRBV18 and TRBJ1-2 for the parts outside the CDR3, the full variable domain is NAGVMQNPRHLVRRRGQEARLRCSPMKGHSHVYWYRQLPEEGLKFMVYLQKENIIDESGMPKERFSAEFPKEGPSILRIQQVVRGDSAAYFCASSLDRGLGYGYTFGSGTRLTVV.

This sequence joins TRBV30 and TRBJ2-5, with D unclear. The CDR3 spans 13 residues. Germline values: CDR1 GTSNPN, CDR2 SVGIG (reference sequence). The ends were cut back, 1 base at V and 5 bases at J, with 11 bases in the middle. CDR3 protein: CAWSAEDRETQYF. Here the CDR3 DNA reads TGTGCCTGGAGTGCGGAAGACCGGGAGACCCAGTACTTC.

The table lists this clone with a few counts. The rearrangement joins TRBV7-3 to TRBJ2-1; the D is unclear. The CDR3 runs 14 residues. Germline CDR1 SGHTA, CDR2 FQGTGA. The V end lost 5 bases, the J end lost 3 bases, and 11 bases lay between the germline ends. This CDR3 reads CASSSREYYNEQFF. The DNA for the CDR3 is TGTGCCAGCAGCAGTAGGGAATACTACAATGAGCAGTTCTTC.

This rearrangement joins TRBV7-2 to TRBJ2-5; 9 nucleotides line up with TRBD1. The end of the DNA fits TRBJ2-7 better, so the J call may be wrong. Germline V lookup: CDR1 SGHTA, CDR2 FQGNSA. The CDR3 sequence is 14 residues long. The CDR3 DNA follows: TGTGCCAGCAGCCGCGGGACAGGGAACTACGAGCAGTACTTC. Amino acids: CASSRGTGNYEQYF.

V usage is TRBV10-1 and J usage is TRBJ2-7, with D perhaps matching TRBD2 (5 bases). Germline V gives CDR1 WNHNN, CDR2 SYGVQD (reference sequence). Trimming removed 4 bases at V and 7 bases at J, with 14 bases between. This CDR3 contains 13 residues. Here the CDR3 DNA reads TGCGCCAGCAGTGTGACTGGACCGGGAGAGCAGTACTTC. It codes for CASSVTGPGEQYF.

At least ten counts were recorded for this clone. The chain is built from TRBV28 and TRBJ2-4; D unresolved. The V end was cut by 6 bases, the J end by 1 base, with 13 bases between. Germline V CDR1 and CDR2: MDHEN, SYDVKM. This CDR3 contains 15 residues. The DNA for the CDR3 is TGTGCCAGCAGCCCGGGCCCCGGGGCCAAAAACATTCAGTACTTC. Translated, it gives CASSPGPGAKNIQYF.

The CDR3 DNA reads TGTGCCAGCGCCATCCGGTCCTACGAGCAGTACTTC. This encodes CASAIRSYEQYF. The chain employs TRBV6-5 and TRBJ2-7; D uncertain. Germline V lookup: CDR1 MNHEY, CDR2 SVGAGI. The CDR3 length is 12 residues. The V end was cut by 8 bases, the J end by 1 base, with 9 bases between.

In this sample, this clone turned up a few times. Written as DNA, the CDR3 is TGTGCCAGCAGTTACGGGACGGGGAGCTCTGGAAACACCATATATTTT. Translated, it gives CASSYGTGSSGNTIYF. The J gene is TRBJ1-3, the V gene TRBV6-5; maybe TRBD1 (5 bases). V lost 2 bases and J 0 bases, leaving 11 bases between the germline ends. CDR1 is MNHEY and CDR2 is SVGAGI in the germline V gene. The CDR3 is made up of 16 amino acids.

The rearrangement links TRBV25-1 to TRBJ2-7; TRBD1 matches at 10 bases. CDR1 MGHDK and CDR2 SYGVNS come from the germline V gene. This CDR3 region has 15 residues. V was pared by 2 bases and J by 4 bases, with 5 bases of the junction left unmatched. The CDR3 bases are TGTGCCAGCAGTGAAAAGGGACAGGGGTTATACGAGCAGTACTTC. Its protein is CASSEKGQGLYEQYF.